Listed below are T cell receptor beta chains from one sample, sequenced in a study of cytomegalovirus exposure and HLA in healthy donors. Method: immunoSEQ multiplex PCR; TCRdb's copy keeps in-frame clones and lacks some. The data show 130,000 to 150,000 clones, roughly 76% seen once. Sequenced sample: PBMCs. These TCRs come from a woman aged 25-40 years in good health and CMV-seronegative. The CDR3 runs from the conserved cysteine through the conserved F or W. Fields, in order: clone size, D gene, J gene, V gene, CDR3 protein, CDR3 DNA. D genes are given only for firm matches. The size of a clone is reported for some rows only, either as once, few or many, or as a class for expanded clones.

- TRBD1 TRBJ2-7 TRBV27 CASKRTGVYEQYF TGTGCCAGCAAACGGACAGGAGTATACGAGCAGTACTTC
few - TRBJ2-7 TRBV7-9 CAAEEGTEQYF TGTGCCGCGGAAGAGGGAACCGAGCAGTACTTC
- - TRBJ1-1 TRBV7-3 CASSQNMNTEAFF TGTGCCAGCAGCCAGAACATGAACACTGAAGCTTTCTTT
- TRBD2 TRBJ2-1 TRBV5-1 CASSGVSGRTPYNEQFF TGCGCCAGCAGTGGGGTTAGCGGGAGAACCCCCTACAATGAGCAGTTCTTC
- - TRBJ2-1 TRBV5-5 CASTELPGQGTKFF TGTGCCAGCACCGAGTTACCAGGGCAGGGAACGAAGTTCTTC
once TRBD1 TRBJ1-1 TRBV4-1 CASSRGQGASEAFF TGCGCCAGCAGCCGGGGACAGGGGGCATCTGAAGCTTTCTTT
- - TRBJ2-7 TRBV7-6 CASSLDYTYEQYF TGTGCCAGCAGCTTAGACTATACCTACGAGCAGTACTTC
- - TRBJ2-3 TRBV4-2 CASSQETQTGTSTDTQYF TGTGCCAGCAGCCAAGAGACCCAAACCGGGACAAGCACAGATACGCAGTATTTT
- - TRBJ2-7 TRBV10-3 CAIGESEQYF TGTGCCATCGGGGAGAGCGAGCAGTACTTC
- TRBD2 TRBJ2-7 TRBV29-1 CSVEGLAGGYFSSYEQYF TGCAGCGTTGAAGGACTAGCGGGAGGATACTTCAGCTCCTACGAGCAGTACTTC
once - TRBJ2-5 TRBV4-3 CASSQDFDLLETQYF TGCGCCAGCAGCCAAGATTTCGATTTACTAGAGACCCAGTACTTC
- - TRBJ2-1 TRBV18 CASSPATGVKGNEQFF TGTGCCAGCTCACCGGCGACAGGAGTTAAGGGGAATGAGCAGTTCTTC
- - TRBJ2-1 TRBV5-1 CASSRGGRQGEQFF TGCGCCAGCAGTAGGGGTGGCCGGCAAGGTGAGCAGTTCTTC
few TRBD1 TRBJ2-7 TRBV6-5 CASTTKPGQGFEQYF TGTGCCAGCACCACTAAACCGGGACAGGGGTTCGAGCAGTACTTC
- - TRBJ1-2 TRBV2 CASSPRTASYGYTF TGTGCCAGCAGTCCCAGGACAGCAAGCTATGGCTACACCTTC
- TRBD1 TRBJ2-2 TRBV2 CASMRTGALNTGELFF TGTGCCAGCATGAGGACAGGGGCCTTAAACACCGGGGAGCTGTTTTTT
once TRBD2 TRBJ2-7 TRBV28 CASSFGTSGADEQYF TGTGCCAGCAGTTTCGGGACTAGCGGGGCCGACGAGCAGTACTTC
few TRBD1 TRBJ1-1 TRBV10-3 CATRQGTLNTEAFF TGTGCCACCCGACAGGGGACTCTGAACACTGAAGCTTTCTTT
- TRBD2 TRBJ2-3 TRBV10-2 CASRWSSGTSTDTQYF TGCGCCAGCAGGTGGTCTAGCGGGACTAGCACAGATACGCAGTATTTT
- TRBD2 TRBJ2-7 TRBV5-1 CASSRAGTSGSYEQYF TGCGCCAGCAGCAGAGCGGGGACTAGCGGATCCTACGAGCAGTACTTC
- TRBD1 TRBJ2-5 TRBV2 CASSGQGVQETQYF TGTGCCAGCAGTGGCCAGGGGGTCCAAGAGACCCAGTACTTC
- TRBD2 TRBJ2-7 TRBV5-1 CASSLGDGRDLREQYF TGCGCCAGCAGCTTGGGGGACGGGAGGGATCTACGCGAGCAGTACTTC
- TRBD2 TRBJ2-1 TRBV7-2 CASSAPGLAGVGEQFF TGTGCCAGCAGCGCCCCGGGACTAGCGGGAGTGGGTGAGCAGTTCTTC
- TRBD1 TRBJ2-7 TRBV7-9 CASSLPGQGCEQYF TGTGCCAGCAGCTTACCGGGACAGGGTTGCGAGCAGTACTTC
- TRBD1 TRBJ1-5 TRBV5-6 CASSLFGDREGNQPQHF TGTGCCAGCAGCTTATTCGGGGACAGGGAGGGTAATCAGCCCCAGCATTTT
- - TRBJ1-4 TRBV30 CAWSVNAGANEKLFF TGTGCCTGGAGTGTAAATGCAGGGGCAAATGAAAAACTGTTTTTT
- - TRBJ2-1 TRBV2 CASSPGGPKQFF TGTGCCAGCAGCCCAGGGGGGCCAAAGCAGTTCTTC
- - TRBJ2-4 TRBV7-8 CASSLAGRDQGGIQYF TGTGCCAGCAGCTTAGCGGGGCGTGACCAGGGGGGCATTCAGTACTTC
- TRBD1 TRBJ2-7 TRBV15 CATSGQGKEQYF TGTGCCACCAGCGGACAGGGCAAAGAGCAGTACTTC
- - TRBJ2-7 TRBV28 CASSSASRGGYEQYF TGTGCCAGCAGTTCCGCATCCCGGGGAGGTTACGAGCAGTACTTC
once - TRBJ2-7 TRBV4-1 CASSQERGYEQYF TGCGCCAGCAGCCAAGAACGGGGCTACGAGCAGTACTTC
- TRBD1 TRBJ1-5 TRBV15 CATSRRQGNQPQHF TGTGCCACCAGCAGACGACAGGGGAATCAGCCCCAGCATTTT
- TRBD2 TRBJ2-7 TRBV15 CATSRGTSGGPYEQYF TGTGCCACCAGCAGGGGGACTAGCGGGGGACCCTACGAGCAGTACTTC
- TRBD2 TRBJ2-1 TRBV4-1 CASSLLLRTSSYNEQFF TGCGCCAGCAGCCTACTCCTCCGGACTAGTTCCTACAATGAGCAGTTCTTC
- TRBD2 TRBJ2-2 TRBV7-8 CASSFGTSFTGELFF TGTGCCAGCAGCTTTGGGACTAGTTTTACCGGGGAGCTGTTTTTT
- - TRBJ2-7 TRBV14 CASSQARVTYYEQYF TGTGCCAGCAGCCAAGCCAGGGTGACATACTACGAGCAGTACTTC
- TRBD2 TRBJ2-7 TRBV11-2 CASSFLRGAGRVYEQYF TGTGCCAGCAGCTTTCTCCGAGGAGCGGGGCGTGTTTACGAGCAGTACTTC
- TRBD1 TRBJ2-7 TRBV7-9 CSSSLAMAHRGVSYEQYF TGTTCCAGCAGCTTAGCGATGGCCCACAGGGGGGTCTCCTACGAGCAGTACTTC
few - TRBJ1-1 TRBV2 CASSEVGWGPNTEAFF TGTGCCAGCAGTGAAGTAGGATGGGGGCCTAACACTGAAGCTTTCTTT
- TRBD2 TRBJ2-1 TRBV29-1 CSVDPSGSTYNEQFF TGCAGCGTCGATCCTAGCGGGAGCACCTACAATGAGCAGTTCTTC
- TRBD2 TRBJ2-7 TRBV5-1 CASSLAGLAGGHGNYEQYF TGCGCCAGCAGCTTGGCTGGACTAGCGGGAGGGCATGGCAACTACGAGCAGTACTTC
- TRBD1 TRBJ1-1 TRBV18 CASSRMTGANTEAFF TGTGCCAGCTCACGCATGACAGGGGCGAACACTGAAGCTTTCTTT
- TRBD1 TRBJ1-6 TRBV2 CASRQGPNSPLHF TGTGCCAGTAGACAGGGGCCAAATTCACCCCTCCACTTT
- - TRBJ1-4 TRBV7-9 CASSLGRSGEKLFF TGTGCCAGCAGCTTAGGACGGAGCGGGGAAAAACTGTTTTTT